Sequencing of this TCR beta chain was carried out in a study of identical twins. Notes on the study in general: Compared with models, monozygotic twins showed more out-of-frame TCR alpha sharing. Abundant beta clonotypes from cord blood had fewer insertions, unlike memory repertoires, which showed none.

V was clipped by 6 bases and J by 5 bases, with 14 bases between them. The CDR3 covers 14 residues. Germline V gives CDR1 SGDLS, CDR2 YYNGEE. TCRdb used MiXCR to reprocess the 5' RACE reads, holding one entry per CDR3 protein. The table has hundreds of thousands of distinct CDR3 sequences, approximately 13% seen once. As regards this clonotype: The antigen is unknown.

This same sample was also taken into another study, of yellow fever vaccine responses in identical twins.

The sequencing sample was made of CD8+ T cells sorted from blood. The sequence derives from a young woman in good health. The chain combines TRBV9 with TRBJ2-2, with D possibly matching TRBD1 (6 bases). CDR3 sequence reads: CASKPRQATGELFF. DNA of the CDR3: TGTGCCAGCAAGCCGAGACAGGCTACCGGGGAGCTGTTTTTT.